This entry features one TCR beta chain sequence. The target antigen is unknown. CDR1 and CDR2 (germline): SGHRS, YFSETQ. There are 15 residues in the CDR3. V lost 4 bases, J lost 2 bases, and 16 bases lay in between. These data are taken from a study of Ad26.COV2.S vaccination and SARS-CoV-2 variants. Study-level background: Ad26.COV2.S arm of COV1001 included the donor. Intramuscular Ad26.COV2.S at 5x10^10 or 1x10^11 viral particles.

Study outcomes and limitations: Post-vaccination spike-specific CD8+ and CD4+ T cell responses reportedly had substantial breadth. Vaccine recipients had higher spike-specific TCR breadth than placebo recipients.

Treatment in this sample: around 19 received Ad26.COV2.S at low or high dose, single or two shots; five or six received placebo; per-sample allocation not given. Following the first vaccine or placebo injection, samples were taken on day 63. The repertoire was sequenced with immunoSEQ multiplex PCR; TCRdb's copy has only in-frame clones and lacks some. Counted here are 350,000 to 500,000 clones, 85% to 90% occurring once; the ten biggest clones make up 2.5% to 3%. This TCR was recovered from a person aged 18 to 65 who received the Ad26.COV2.S COVID-19 vaccine or a placebo. The chain joins TRBV5-1 to TRBJ2-7; no clear D gene. The input for sequencing was peripheral blood, taken in a trial of Ad26.COV2.S vaccine versus placebo. In DNA form, the CDR3 reads TGCGCCAGCAGCCCGGCCCCCGGTGGAACCTACGAGCAGTACGTC. Translation: CASSPAPGGTYEQYV.